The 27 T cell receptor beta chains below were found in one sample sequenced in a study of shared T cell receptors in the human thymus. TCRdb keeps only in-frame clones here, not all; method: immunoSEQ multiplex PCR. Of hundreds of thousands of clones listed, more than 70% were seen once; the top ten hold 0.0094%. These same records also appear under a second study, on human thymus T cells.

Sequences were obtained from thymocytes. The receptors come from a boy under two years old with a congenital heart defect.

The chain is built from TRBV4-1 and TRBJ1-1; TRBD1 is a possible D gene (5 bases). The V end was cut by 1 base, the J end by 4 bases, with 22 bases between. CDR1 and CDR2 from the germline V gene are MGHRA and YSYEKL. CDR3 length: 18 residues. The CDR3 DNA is TGCGCCAGCAGCCAAGTCTACGAAGGGGTAACCGGGGGCACTGAAGCTTTCTTT. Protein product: CASSQVYEGVTGGTEAFF.

The CDR3 nucleotides read TGTGCCAGCAGTTTAAGAGGGACAGGCGACGAGCAGTACTTC. This sequence encodes CASSLRGTGDEQYF. The gene calls are TRBV27 and TRBJ2-7, with 8 bases fitting TRBD1. The CDR3 is 14 amino acids. The V segment lost 2 bases and the J segment 5 bases; nucleotides outside the gene matches: 5. Germline lookup yields CDR1 MNHEY and CDR2 SMNVEV (reference sequence).

CDR3 in amino acids: CASRPRAVPFIMNTEAFF. The CDR3 bases are TGTGCCAGCAGGCCCAGGGCAGTTCCGTTTATCATGAACACTGAAGCTTTCTTT. V gene TRBV2 combines with J gene TRBJ1-1; a possible D gene is TRBD1 (5 bases). In germline, CDR1 is SNHLY, CDR2 FYNNEI. The CDR3 totals 18 residues. Deletions cut 6 bases from V and 0 bases from J, with 23 bases between.

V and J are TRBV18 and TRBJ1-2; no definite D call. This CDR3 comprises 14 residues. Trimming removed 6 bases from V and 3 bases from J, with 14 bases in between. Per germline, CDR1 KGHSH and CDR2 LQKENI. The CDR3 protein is CASSPRGEDYGYTF. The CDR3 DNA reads TGTGCCAGCTCGCCCCGGGGTGAGGACTATGGCTACACCTTC.

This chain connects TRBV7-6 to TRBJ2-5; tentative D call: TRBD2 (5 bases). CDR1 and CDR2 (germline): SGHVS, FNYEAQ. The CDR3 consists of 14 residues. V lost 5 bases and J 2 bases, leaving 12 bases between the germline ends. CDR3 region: CASSPGLLQETQYF. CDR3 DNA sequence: TGTGCCAGCAGCCCCGGACTCTTACAAGAGACCCAGTACTTC.

The CDR3 nucleotides are TGTGCCAGCAGCCCTAAGTTTACAGATACGCAGTATTTT. This encodes CASSPKFTDTQYF. The chain joins TRBV6-5 to TRBJ2-3; no definite D call. V gave up 6 bases and J gave up 3 bases, with 10 bases separating them. Germline V lookup: CDR1 MNHEY, CDR2 SVGAGI. The CDR3 extends over 13 amino acids.

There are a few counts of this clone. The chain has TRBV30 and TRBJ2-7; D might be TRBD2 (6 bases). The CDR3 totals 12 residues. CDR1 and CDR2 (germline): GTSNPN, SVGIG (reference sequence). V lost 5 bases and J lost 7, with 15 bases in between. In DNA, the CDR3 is TGTGCCTGGGGGATTTTTGGGGGGGAGCAGTACTTC. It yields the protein CAWGIFGGEQYF.

The CDR3 loop is CASGRGAGRLSPLHF. The DNA of the CDR3 is TGTGCCAGCGGTCGTGGGGCAGGGAGGTTATCACCCCTCCACTTT. The V and J genes are TRBV28 and TRBJ1-6; D may be TRBD1 (5 bases). CDR1 and CDR2 from the germline V gene are MDHEN and SYDVKM. The CDR3 covers 15 residues. V lost 8 bases, J lost 10 bases, and 21 bases lay in between. The entire variable domain, with the rest obtained from reference TRBV28 and TRBJ1-6, is as follows: DVKVTQSSRYLVKRTGEKVFLECVQDMDHENMFWYRQDPGLGLRLIYFSYDVKMKEKGDIPEGYSVSREKKERFSLILESASTNQTSMYLCASGRGAGRLSPLHFGNGTRLTVT.

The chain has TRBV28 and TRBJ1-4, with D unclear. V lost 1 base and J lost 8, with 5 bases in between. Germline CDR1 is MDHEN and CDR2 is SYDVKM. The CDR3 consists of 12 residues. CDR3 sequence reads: CASSLLTEKLFF. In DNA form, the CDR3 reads TGTGCCAGCAGTTTATTAACAGAAAAACTGTTTTTT. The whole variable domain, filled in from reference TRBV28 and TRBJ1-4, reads DVKVTQSSRYLVKRTGEKVFLECVQDMDHENMFWYRQDPGLGLRLIYFSYDVKMKEKGDIPEGYSVSREKKERFSLILESASTNQTSMYLCASSLLTEKLFFGSGTQLSVL.

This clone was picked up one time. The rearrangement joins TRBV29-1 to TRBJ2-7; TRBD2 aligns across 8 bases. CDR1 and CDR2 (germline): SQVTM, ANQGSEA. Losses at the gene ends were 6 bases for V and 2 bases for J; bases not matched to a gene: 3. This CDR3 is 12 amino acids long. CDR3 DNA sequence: TGCAGCGTGCGGGGGGCTACCTACGAGCAGTACTTC. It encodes CSVRGATYEQYF.

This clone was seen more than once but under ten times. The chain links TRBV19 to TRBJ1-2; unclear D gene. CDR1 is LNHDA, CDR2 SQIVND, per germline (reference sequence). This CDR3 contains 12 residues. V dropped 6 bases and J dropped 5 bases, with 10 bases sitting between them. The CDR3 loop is CASRDKQYGYTF. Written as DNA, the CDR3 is TGTGCCAGTAGAGATAAACAGTATGGCTACACCTTC.

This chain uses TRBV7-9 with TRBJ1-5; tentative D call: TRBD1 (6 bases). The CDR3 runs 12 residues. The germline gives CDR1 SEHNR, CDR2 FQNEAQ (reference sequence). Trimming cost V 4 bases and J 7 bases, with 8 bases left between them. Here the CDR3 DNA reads TGTGCCAGCAGCTCTGGGGGCCAGCCCCAGCATTTT. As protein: CASSSGGQPQHF.

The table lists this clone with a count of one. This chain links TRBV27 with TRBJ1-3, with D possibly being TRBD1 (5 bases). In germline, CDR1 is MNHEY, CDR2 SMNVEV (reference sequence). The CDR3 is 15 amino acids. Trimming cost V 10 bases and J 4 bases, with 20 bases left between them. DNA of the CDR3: TGTGCCACCAGGGTTAGCAGGGCCGACGGAAACACCATATATTTT. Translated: CATRVSRADGNTIYF.

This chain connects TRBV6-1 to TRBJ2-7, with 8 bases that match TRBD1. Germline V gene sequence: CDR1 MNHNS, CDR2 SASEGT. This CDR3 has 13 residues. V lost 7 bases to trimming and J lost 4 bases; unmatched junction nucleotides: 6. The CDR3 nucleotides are TGTGCCAGCACCAGGACAGGGAAGTACGAGCAGTACTTC. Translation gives CASTRTGKYEQYF.

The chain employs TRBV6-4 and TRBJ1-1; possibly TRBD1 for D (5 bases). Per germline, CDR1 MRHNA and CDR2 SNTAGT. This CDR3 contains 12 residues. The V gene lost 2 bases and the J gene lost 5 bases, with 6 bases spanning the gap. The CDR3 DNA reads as TGTGCCAGCAGTGACGGGGCTACTGAAGCTTTCTTT. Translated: CASSDGATEAFF.

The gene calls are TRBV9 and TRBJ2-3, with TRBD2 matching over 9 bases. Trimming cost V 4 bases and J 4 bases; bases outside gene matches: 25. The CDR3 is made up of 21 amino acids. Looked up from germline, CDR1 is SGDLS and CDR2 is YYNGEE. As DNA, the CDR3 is TGTGCCAGCAGCCCAAGACGTCTTTATGGCGGGGGGGCCGGGCAAGCAGATACGCAGTATTTT. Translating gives CASSPRRLYGGGAGQADTQYF.

CDR3 region: CASNNTRSNTDTQYF. In nucleotides, the CDR3 is TGTGCCAGTAATAACACCCGTTCCAACACAGATACGCAGTATTTT. The chain employs TRBV19 and TRBJ2-3; D unclear. V was trimmed by 7 bases and J by 2 bases, leaving 16 bases between them. CDR1 and CDR2 from the germline V gene are LNHDA and SQIVND (reference sequence). CDR3 size: 15 residues.

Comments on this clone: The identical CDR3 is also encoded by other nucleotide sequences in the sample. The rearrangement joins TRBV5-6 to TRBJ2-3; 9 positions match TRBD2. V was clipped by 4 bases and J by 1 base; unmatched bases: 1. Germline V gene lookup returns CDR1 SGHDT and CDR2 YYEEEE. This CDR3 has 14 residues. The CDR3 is CASSRTSGTDTQYF. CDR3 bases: TGTGCCAGCAGCCGGACTAGCGGCACAGATACGCAGTATTTT.

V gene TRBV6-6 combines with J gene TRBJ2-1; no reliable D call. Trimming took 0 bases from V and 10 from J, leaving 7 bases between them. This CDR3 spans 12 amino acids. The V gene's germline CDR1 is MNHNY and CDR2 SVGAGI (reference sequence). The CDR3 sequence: CASSYSRGEQFF. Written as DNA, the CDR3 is TGTGCCAGCAGTTACTCGCGCGGAGAGCAGTTCTTC.

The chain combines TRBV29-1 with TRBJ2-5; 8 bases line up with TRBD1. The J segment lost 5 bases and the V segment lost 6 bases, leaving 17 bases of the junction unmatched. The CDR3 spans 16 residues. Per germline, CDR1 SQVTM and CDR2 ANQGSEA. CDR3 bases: TGCAGCGTGACGGTTAGCCGAGGACAGGGATGGGAGACCCAGTACTTC. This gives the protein CSVTVSRGQGWETQYF.

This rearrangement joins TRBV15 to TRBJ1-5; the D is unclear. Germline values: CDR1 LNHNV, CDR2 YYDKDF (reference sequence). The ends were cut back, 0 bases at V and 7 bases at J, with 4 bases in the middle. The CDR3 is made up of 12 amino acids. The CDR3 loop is CATSRDSQPQHF. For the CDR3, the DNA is TGTGCCACCAGCAGAGATAGCCAGCCCCAGCATTTT.

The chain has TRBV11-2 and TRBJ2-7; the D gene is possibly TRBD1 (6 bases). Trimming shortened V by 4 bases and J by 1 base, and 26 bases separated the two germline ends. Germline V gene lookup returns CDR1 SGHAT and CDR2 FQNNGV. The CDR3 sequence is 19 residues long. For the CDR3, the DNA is TGTGCCAGCAGCTGGGACGGGACATCCGACACCTTACCTTCCTACGAGCAGTACTTC. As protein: CASSWDGTSDTLPSYEQYF.

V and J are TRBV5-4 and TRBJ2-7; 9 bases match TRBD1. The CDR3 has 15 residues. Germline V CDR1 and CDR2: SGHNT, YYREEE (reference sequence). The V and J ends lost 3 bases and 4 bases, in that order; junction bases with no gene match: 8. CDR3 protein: CASSYRDRAEYEQYF. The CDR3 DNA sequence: TGTGCCAGCAGCTACCGGGACAGGGCTGAATACGAGCAGTACTTC.

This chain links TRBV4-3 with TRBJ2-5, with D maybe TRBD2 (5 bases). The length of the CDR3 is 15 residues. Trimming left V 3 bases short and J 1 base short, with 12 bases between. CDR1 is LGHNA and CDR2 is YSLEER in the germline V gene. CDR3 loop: CASSQSLEFQETQYF. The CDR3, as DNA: TGCGCCAGCAGCCAGTCACTAGAGTTCCAAGAGACCCAGTACTTC.

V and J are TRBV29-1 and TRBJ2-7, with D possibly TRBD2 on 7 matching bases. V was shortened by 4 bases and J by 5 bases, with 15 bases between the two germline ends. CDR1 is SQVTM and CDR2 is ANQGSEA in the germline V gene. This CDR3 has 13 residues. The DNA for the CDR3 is TGCAGCGTTGTGGGGGGGCTTAGAGACGAGCAGTACTTC. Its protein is CSVVGGLRDEQYF.

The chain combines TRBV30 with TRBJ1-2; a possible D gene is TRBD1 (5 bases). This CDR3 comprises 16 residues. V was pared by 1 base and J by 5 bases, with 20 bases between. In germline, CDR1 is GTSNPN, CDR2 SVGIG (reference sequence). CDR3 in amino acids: CAWSEKGSPKDYGYTF. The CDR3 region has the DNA TGTGCCTGGAGTGAAAAGGGGTCCCCTAAGGATTATGGCTACACCTTC.

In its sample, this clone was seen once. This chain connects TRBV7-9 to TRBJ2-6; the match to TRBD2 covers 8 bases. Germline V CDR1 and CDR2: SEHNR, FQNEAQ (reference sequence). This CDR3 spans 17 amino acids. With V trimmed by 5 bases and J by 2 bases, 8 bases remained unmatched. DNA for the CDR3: TGTGCCAGCAGCCCCGGTAGTAGCGGGGCTGGGGCCAACGTCCTGACTTTC. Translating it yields CASSPGSSGAGANVLTF.